The clone carrying this T cell receptor (beta chain) was counted many times. As yet, its antigen is unknown. This entry is derived from a study of regulatory T cells in long-lasting Graves disease. Time point described: newly diagnosed GD, antithyroid drugs for less than 3 months. Researchers made the TCR library from RNA that was extracted from PBMCs. Findings of the study overall: Persistent disease exhibited a predilection for TRBV28, TRBJ1-2 and TRBJ2-5.

The CDR3 totals 16 residues. V lost 1 base to trimming and J lost 4 bases, with 16 bases between them. For TCR beta, libraries came from iRepertoire HTBI primers and Arm-PCR of CDR3 regions. TCRdb re-derived calls from the multiplex PCR reads in MiXCR, one entry per CDR3 protein. The table records about 400,000 distinct CDR3 sequences, 15% to 20% of them present only once. These same data were also listed under a study on T cells in Graves' hyperthyroidism and ophthalmopathy.

This chain uses TRBV12-3 or TRBV12-4 with TRBJ1-2; D uncertain. The sequences come from peripheral blood mononuclear cells (PBMCs), collected at new diagnosis, from a patient treated with antithyroid drugs. The TCR comes from a woman aged 18-35 years with Graves disease. CDR3 in amino acids: CASSLGPSFNSYGYTF. In DNA form, the CDR3 reads TGTGCCAGCAGTTTAGGCCCTTCTTTCAATTCCTATGGCTACACCTTC.